There are many counts of the clone carrying this TCR beta chain. The antigen is not known. An end of the junction does not agree with germline; a read error may underlie this. 5'RACE template switching produced TCR cDNA carrying a universal primer site and UMIs. TCRdb called the 5' RACE reads again in MiXCR, with one record for every CDR3 protein. The repertoire holds approximately 550,000 distinct CDR3 sequences, with roughly a fifth as singletons. This record belongs to a study of T cells after yellow fever vaccination. Overall study results and limits: Subsequent to the booster, the majority of primary-vaccination clones reappeared (96% CD4, more than 70% CD8). CD4 and CD8 compartments shared a small share of clonotypes. A secondary response was less intense yet reached its peak sooner, at day 5 versus 15.

The germline gives CDR1 SGHTA, CDR2 FQGNSA. The CDR3 is 15 residues long. This TCR was recovered from a man in his thirties or forties who received the YFV17D yellow fever vaccine. This chain connects TRBV7-2 to TRBJ2-3; the match to TRBD2 covers 11 bases. Sequencing used PBMCs, obtained 15 days after the yellow fever booster vaccination. CDR3 nucleotide sequence: TGCGCCAGCAGCTTGACTAGCGGGGGCACAGATACGCAGTATTTT. This translates into CASSLTSGGTDTQYF. Using reference TRBV7-2 and TRBJ2-3 for the parts outside the CDR3, the full variable domain is GAGVSQSPSNKVTEKGKDVELRCDPISGHTALYWYRQSLGQGLEFLIYFQGNSAPDKSGLPSDRFSAERTGGSVSTLTIQRTQQEDSAVYLCASSLTSGGTDTQYFGPGTRLTVL.